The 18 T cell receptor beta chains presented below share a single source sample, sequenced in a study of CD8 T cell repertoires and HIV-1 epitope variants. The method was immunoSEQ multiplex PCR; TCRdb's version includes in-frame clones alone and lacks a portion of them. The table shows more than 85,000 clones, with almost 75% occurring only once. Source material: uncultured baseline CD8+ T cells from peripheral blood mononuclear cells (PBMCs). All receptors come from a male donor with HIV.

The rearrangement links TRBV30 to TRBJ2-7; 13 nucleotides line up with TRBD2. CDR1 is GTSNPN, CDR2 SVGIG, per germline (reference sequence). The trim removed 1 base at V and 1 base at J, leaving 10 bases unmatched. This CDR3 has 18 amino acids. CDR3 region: CAWSERLAGGPSSYEQYF. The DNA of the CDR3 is TGTGCCTGGAGTGAGCGACTAGCGGGGGGCCCCTCTTCCTACGAGCAGTACTTC.

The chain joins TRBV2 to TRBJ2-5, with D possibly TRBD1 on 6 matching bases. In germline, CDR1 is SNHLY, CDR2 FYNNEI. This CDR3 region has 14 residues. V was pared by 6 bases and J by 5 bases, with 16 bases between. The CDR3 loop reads CASRDRGGIETQYF. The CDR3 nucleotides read TGTGCCAGCAGAGACAGAGGGGGAATCGAGACCCAGTACTTC.

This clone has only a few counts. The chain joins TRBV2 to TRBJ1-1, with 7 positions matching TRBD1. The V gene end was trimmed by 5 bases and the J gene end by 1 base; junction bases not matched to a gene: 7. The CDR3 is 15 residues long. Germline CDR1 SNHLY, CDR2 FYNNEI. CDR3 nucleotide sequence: TGTGCCAGCAGTCGAGGTGAGGGGGCGAACACTGAAGCTTTCTTT. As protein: CASSRGEGANTEAFF. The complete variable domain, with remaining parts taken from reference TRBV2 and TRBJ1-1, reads EPEVTQTPSHQVTQMGQEVILRCVPISNHLYFYWYRQILGQKVEFLVSFYNNEISEKSEIFDDQFSVERPDGSNFTLKIRSTKLEDSAMYFCASSRGEGANTEAFFGQGTRLTVV.

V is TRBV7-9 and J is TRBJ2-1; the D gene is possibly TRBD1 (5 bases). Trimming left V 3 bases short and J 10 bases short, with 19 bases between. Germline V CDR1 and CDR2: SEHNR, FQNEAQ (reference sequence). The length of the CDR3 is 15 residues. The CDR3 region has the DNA TGTGCCAGCAGCTTTTCGAATTGGGGCATCGGGGAGCAGTTCTTC. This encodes CASSFSNWGIGEQFF.

This CDR3 is CASSTRSGSLMETQYF. CDR3 nucleotide sequence: TGTGCCAGTAGTACTCGCTCTGGAAGCCTTATGGAGACCCAGTACTTC. The rearrangement uses TRBV19 and TRBJ2-5; no clear D gene. Germline CDR1 and CDR2: LNHDA and SQIVND (reference sequence). This CDR3 spans 16 amino acids. Trimming removed 4 bases from V and 5 bases from J, with 20 bases in between.

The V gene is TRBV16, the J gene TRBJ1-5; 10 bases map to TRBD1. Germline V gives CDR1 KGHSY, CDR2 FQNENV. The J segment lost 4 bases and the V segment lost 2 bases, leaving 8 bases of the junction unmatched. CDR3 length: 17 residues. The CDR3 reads CASSQNGTGVGNQPQHF. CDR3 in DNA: TGTGCCAGCAGCCAAAACGGGACAGGGGTTGGGAATCAGCCCCAGCATTTT.

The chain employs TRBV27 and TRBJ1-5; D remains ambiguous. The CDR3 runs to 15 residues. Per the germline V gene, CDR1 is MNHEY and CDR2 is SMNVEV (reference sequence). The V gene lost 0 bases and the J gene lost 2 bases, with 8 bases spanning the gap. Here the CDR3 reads CASSLSGGRNQPQHF. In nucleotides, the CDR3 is TGTGCCAGCAGTTTATCTGGTGGGCGCAATCAGCCCCAGCATTTT.

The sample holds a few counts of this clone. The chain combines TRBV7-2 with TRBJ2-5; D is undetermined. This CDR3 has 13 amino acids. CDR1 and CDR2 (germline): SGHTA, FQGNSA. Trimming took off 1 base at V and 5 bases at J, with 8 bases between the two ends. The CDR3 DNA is TGTGCCAGCAGCTTAGTTGGTGGGGAGACCCAGTACTTC. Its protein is CASSLVGGETQYF.

The chain's CDR3 is CASSTRQWGGNEQFF. In nucleotides, the CDR3 is TGCGCCAGCAGCACAAGACAGTGGGGAGGCAATGAGCAGTTCTTC. The V gene is TRBV5-1, the J gene TRBJ2-1; TRBD2 might be the D (6 bases). From germline, CDR1 is SGHRS and CDR2 YFSETQ. The V end was cut by 4 bases, the J end by 6 bases, with 17 bases between. The CDR3 length is 15 residues.

The CDR3 coding sequence is TGTGCCAGCAGTGAACGGGACTTGCCCTACGAGCAGTACTTC. Protein: CASSERDLPYEQYF. The chain employs TRBV6-5 and TRBJ2-7, with D perhaps matching TRBD2 (6 bases). The length of the CDR3 is 14 residues. The germline V gene encodes CDR1 MNHEY and CDR2 SVGAGI. The V end lost 5 bases, the J end lost 2 bases, and 13 bases lay between the germline ends.

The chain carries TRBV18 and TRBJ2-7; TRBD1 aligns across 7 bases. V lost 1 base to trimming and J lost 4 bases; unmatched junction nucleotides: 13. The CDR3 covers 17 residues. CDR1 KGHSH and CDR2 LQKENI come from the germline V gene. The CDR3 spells CASSPLPRQGVGYEQYF. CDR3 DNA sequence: TGTGCCAGCTCACCACTTCCCAGACAGGGCGTCGGATACGAGCAGTACTTC. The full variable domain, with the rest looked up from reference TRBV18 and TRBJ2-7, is NAGVMQNPRHLVRRRGQEARLRCSPMKGHSHVYWYRQLPEEGLKFMVYLQKENIIDESGMPKERFSAEFPKEGPSILRIQQVVRGDSAAYFCASSPLPRQGVGYEQYFGPGTRLTVT.

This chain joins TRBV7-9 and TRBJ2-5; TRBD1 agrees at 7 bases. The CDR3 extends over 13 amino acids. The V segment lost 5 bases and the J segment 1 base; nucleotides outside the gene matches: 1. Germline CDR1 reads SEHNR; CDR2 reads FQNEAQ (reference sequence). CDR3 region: CASSRTGQETQYF. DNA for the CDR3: TGTGCCAGCAGCCGGACAGGCCAAGAGACCCAGTACTTC.

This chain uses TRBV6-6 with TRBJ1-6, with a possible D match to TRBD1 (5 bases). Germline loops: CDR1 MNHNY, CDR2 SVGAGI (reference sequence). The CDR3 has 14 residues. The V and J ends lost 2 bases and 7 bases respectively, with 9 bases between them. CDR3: CASSYGGRNSPLHF. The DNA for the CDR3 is TGTGCCAGCAGTTACGGGGGGAGGAATTCACCCCTCCACTTT.

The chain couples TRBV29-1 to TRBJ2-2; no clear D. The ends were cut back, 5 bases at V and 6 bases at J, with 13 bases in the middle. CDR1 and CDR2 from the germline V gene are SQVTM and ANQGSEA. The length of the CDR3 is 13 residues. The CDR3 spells CSVLVMGSGELFF. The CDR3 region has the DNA TGCAGCGTTCTAGTAATGGGGTCCGGGGAGCTGTTTTTT.

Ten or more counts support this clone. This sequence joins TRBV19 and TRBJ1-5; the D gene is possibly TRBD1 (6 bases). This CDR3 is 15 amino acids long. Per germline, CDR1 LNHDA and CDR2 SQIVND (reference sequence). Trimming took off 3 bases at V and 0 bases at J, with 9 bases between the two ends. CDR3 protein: CASSIGGLSNQPQHF. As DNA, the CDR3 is TGTGCCAGTAGTATCGGGGGCCTTAGCAATCAGCCCCAGCATTTT.

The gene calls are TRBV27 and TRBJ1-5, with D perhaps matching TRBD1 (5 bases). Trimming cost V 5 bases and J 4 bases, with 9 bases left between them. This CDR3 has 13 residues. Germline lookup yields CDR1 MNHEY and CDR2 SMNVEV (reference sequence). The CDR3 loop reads CASSGGGNQPQHF. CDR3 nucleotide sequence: TGTGCCAGCAGTGGCGGGGGAAATCAGCCCCAGCATTTT.

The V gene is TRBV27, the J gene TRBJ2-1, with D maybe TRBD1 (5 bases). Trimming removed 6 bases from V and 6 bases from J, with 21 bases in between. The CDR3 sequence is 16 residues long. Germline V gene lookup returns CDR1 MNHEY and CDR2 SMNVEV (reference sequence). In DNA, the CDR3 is TGTGCCAGCAGCATGGACCCACTCCAGGGAATCAATGAGCAGTTCTTC. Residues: CASSMDPLQGINEQFF.

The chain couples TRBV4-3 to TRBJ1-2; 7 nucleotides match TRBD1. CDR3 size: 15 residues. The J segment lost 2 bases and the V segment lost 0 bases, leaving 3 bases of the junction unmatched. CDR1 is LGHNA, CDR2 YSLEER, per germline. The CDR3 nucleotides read TGCGCCAGCAGCCAAGATGCACAGGGGAACTATGGCTACACCTTC. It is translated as CASSQDAQGNYGYTF.